One T cell receptor (beta chain) is described in this entry. The CDR3 runs 15 residues. Deletions cut 2 bases from V and 2 bases from J, with 15 bases between. CDR1 is GTSNPN and CDR2 is SVGIG in the germline V gene (reference sequence). The source of the sample is a study of blood T cell repertoires in COVID-19. The data were produced by immunoSEQ multiplex PCR, yet TCRdb's version contains in-frame clones alone and is incomplete. The repertoire holds more than 400,000 clones, with roughly nine tenths as singletons. Sequencing was performed on PBMCs or T cells enriched from blood (not recorded which). The origin of this receptor is a woman under 30 who had recovered from COVID-19. The gene calls are TRBV30 and TRBJ1-2; D unclear. CDR3: CAWSTQHTGNYGYTF. The CDR3 DNA reads TGTGCCTGGAGTACACAACACACGGGAAACTATGGCTACACCTTC.